Sequencing of this T cell receptor (beta chain) was carried out in a study of spatial heterogeneity in lung cancer. Time point denoted: sample taken at primary tumor resection. From tumor, nontumor lung or frozen PBMC, whole RNA was taken unsorted for sequencing. TCRdb used MiXCR to reprocess the 5' RACE reads, holding one entry per CDR3 protein. Counted here are more than 85,000 distinct CDR3 sequences, approximately 8.9% occurring once; the ten biggest clones make up less than 8.5%. The germline V gene has CDR1 ENHRY and CDR2 SYGVKD. CDR3 length: 12 residues. The V end was cut by 0 bases, the J end by 5 bases, with 5 bases between.

The rearrangement joins TRBV10-3 to TRBJ2-7, with unresolved D. This TCR was recovered from a male donor with early-stage non-small cell lung cancer. The sequences come from PBMCs, collected at surgery. In DNA, the CDR3 is TGTGCCATCAGTGAGTCTTGGAACGAGCAGTACTTC. Translating it yields CAISESWNEQYF.